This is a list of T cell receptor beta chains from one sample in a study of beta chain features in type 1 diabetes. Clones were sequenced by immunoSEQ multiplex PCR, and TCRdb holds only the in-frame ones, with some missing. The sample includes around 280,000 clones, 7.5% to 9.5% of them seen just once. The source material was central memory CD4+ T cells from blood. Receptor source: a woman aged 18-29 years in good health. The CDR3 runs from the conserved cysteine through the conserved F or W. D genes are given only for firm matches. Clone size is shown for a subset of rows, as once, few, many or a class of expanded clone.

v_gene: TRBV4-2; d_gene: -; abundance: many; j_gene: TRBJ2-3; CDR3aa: CASSQERGGRAADTQYF; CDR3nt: TGTGCCAGCAGCCAAGAACGAGGGGGGAGGGCCGCGGATACGCAGTATTTT
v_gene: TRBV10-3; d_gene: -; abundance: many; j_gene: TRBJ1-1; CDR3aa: CAITRDSQNTEAFF; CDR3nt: TGTGCCATCACCAGGGACTCCCAGAACACTGAAGCTTTCTTT
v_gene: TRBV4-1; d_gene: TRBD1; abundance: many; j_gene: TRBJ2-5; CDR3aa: CASATGGGSVTQYF; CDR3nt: TGCGCCAGCGCGACAGGGGGAGGTTCGGTGACCCAGTACTTC
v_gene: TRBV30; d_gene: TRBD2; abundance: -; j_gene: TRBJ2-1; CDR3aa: CAWNILAAKYNEQFF; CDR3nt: TGTGCCTGGAATATACTAGCGGCCAAATACAATGAGCAGTTCTTC
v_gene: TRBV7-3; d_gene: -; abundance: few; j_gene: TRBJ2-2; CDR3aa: CASSEGTANTGELFF; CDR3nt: TGTGCCAGCAGCGAGGGGACCGCGAACACCGGGGAGCTGTTTTTT
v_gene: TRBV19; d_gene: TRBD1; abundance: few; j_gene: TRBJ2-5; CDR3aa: CASSIDRVRNQETQYF; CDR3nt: TGTGCCAGTAGTATTGACAGGGTCCGAAACCAAGAGACCCAGTACTTC
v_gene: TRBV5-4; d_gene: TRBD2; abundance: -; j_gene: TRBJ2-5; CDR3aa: CASSSTSGRRETQYF; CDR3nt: TGTGCCAGCAGCTCGACTAGCGGGAGACGTGAGACCCAGTACTTC
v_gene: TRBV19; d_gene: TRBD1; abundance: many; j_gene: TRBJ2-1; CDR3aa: CATKDRGRNEQFF; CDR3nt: TGTGCCACTAAAGACAGGGGGCGCAATGAGCAGTTCTTC
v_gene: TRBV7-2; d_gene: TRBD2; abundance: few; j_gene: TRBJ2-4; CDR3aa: CASSLKAGGVTKNIQYF; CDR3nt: TGTGCCAGCAGCTTAAAAGCGGGAGGGGTAACCAAAAACATTCAGTACTTC
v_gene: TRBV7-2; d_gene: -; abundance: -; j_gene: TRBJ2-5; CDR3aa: CASSLVSGRETQYF; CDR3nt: TGTGCCAGCAGCTTAGTATCGGGGAGGGAGACCCAGTACTTC
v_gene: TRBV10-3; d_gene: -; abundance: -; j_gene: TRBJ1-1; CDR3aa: CAISGQGGTEAFF; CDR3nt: TGTGCCATCAGTGGCCAGGGAGGCACTGAAGCTTTCTTT
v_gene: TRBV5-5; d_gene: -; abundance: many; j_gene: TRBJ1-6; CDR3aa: CASSLESARANSYNSPLHF; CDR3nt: TGTGCCAGCAGCTTGGAGTCGGCCAGGGCCAACTCCTATAATTCACCCCTCCACTTT
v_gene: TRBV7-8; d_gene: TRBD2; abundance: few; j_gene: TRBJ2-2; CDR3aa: CASSLGGLAGGSTGELFF; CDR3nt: TGTGCCAGCAGCCTCGGCGGACTAGCGGGGGGGTCCACCGGGGAGCTGTTTTTT
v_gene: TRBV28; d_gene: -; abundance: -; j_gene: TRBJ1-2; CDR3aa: CASGQNYGYTF; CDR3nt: TGTGCCAGTGGACAGAACTATGGCTACACCTTC
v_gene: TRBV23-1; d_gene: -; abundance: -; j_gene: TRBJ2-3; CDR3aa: CASSQPRDTQYF; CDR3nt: TGCGCCAGCAGTCAGCCGAGAGATACGCAGTATTTT
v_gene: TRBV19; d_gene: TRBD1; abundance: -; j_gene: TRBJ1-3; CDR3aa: CASSPHRDRDSGNTIYF; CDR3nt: TGTGCCAGTAGTCCCCACCGGGACAGGGACTCTGGAAACACCATATATTTT
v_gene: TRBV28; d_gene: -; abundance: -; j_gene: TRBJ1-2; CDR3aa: CASIGYRTTKYGYTF; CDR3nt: TGTGCCAGCATTGGGTACCGGACAACCAAATATGGCTACACCTTC
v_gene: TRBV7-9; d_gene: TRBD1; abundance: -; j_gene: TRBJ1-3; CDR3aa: CASSSGGTGVLGNTIYF; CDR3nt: TGTGCCAGCAGCTCCGGTGGGACAGGGGTTCTGGGAAACACCATATATTTT
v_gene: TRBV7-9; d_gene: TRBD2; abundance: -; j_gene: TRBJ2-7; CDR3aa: CASSQAKREDYEQYF; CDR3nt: TGCGCCAGCAGCCAAGCTAAGCGGGAGGACTACGAGCAGTACTTC
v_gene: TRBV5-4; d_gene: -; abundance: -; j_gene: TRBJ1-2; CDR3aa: CASSLDRGGRGYTF; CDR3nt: TGTGCCAGCAGCTTGGATAGGGGGGGTCGTGGCTACACCTTC
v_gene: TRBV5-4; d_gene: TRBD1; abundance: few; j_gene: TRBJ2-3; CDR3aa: CASSLGQGANTQYF; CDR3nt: TGTGCCAGCAGCTTGGGACAGGGGGCAAATACGCAGTATTTT
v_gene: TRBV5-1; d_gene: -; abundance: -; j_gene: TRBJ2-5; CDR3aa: CARSQGSGETQYF; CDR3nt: TGCGCCAGGAGCCAAGGGTCCGGGGAGACCCAGTACTTC
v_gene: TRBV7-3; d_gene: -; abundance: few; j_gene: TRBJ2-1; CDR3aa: CASSSLIGASYEQFF; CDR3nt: TGTGCCAGCAGCTCTTTGATCGGTGCGTCCTATGAGCAGTTCTTC
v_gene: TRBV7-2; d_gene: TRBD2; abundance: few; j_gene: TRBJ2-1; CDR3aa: CASSLGASGSNEQFF; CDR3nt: TGTGCCAGCAGCTTAGGAGCTAGCGGGAGCAATGAGCAGTTCTTC